These 20 T cell receptor beta chains share one sample of origin, sequenced in a study of blood T cell repertoires in COVID-19. This table comes from immunoSEQ multiplex PCR, and its TCRdb copy is limited to in-frame clones, with some not included. Here the sample spans under 300,000 clones, over 65% being singletons. Specimen: peripheral blood. These receptors were taken from a woman aged 80 or over with acute or convalescent COVID-19.

The rearrangement links TRBV5-1 to TRBJ2-1, with 9 bases identical to TRBD2. The V gene's germline CDR1 is SGHRS and CDR2 YFSETQ. Trimming cost V 4 bases and J 4 bases; bases outside gene matches: 6. CDR3 length equals 15 residues. CDR3 sequence: CASSASGTVYNEQFF. The CDR3 DNA is TGCGCCAGCAGCGCTAGCGGGACAGTATACAATGAGCAGTTCTTC. Complete variable domain (other parts from reference TRBV5-1 and TRBJ2-1): KAGVTQTPRYLIKTRGQQVTLSCSPISGHRSVSWYQQTPGQGLQFLFEYFSETQRNKGNFPGRFSGRQFSNSRSEMNVSTLELGDSALYLCASSASGTVYNEQFFGPGTRLTVL.

This clone has just one count. This chain joins TRBV6-1 and TRBJ2-1; TRBD1 matches 12 bases. CDR1 and CDR2 from the germline V gene are MNHNS and SASEGT. The CDR3 sequence is 16 residues long. The ends lost 5 bases at V and 2 bases at J; junction bases unmatched: 4. The DNA for the CDR3 is TGTGCCAGCAGTAAAGGGACAGGGGGCCCCTACAATGAGCAGTTCTTC. Protein sequence: CASSKGTGGPYNEQFF.

The table lists this clone with many counts. This rearrangement joins TRBV18 to TRBJ1-5, with D possibly matching TRBD1 (6 bases). V was shortened by 3 bases and J by 6 bases, with 15 bases between the two germline ends. The germline CDR1 and CDR2 sequences are KGHSH and LQKENI. The CDR3 has 15 amino acids. CDR3 sequence: CASSPLAGAGQPQHF. CDR3 nucleotide sequence: TGTGCCAGCTCACCGTTGGCAGGGGCTGGTCAGCCCCAGCATTTT. Full variable domain (rest looked up from reference TRBV18 and TRBJ1-5): NAGVMQNPRHLVRRRGQEARLRCSPMKGHSHVYWYRQLPEEGLKFMVYLQKENIIDESGMPKERFSAEFPKEGPSILRIQQVVRGDSAAYFCASSPLAGAGQPQHFGDGTRLSIL.

The CDR3, as DNA: TGCAGCGTTGGGACAGGGGGCTTTTCCTACAATGAGCAGTTCTTC. Protein product: CSVGTGGFSYNEQFF. The chain recombines TRBV29-1 with TRBJ2-1; 11 bases match TRBD1. Germline V gene lookup returns CDR1 SQVTM and CDR2 ANQGSEA. CDR3 size: 15 residues. Unmatched junction bases numbered 3, after V lost 4 bases and J lost 1 base.

The chain has TRBV2 and TRBJ1-5; D is possibly TRBD1 (5 bases). The germline V and J ends were trimmed by 5 bases and 2 bases, with 13 bases remaining between them. The CDR3 is made up of 15 amino acids. Germline CDR1 and CDR2: SNHLY and FYNNEI. The CDR3 here is CASSIWGDGNQPQHF. The CDR3 coding sequence is TGTGCCAGCAGTATTTGGGGCGACGGCAATCAGCCCCAGCATTTT.

The CDR3 sequence: CASSFEGGGNTIYF. The CDR3 region has the DNA TGTGCCAGCAGTTTTGAAGGCGGCGGAAACACCATATATTTT. This chain joins TRBV6-5 and TRBJ1-3; D is undetermined. Germline V CDR1 and CDR2: MNHEY, SVGAGI. The CDR3 has 14 residues. V was trimmed by 4 bases and J by 4 bases, leaving 11 bases between them.

This chain joins TRBV5-1 and TRBJ2-1; 7 nucleotides align to TRBD2. This CDR3 spans 14 amino acids. The germline V gene encodes CDR1 SGHRS and CDR2 YFSETQ. J was trimmed by 2 bases and V by 3 bases; bases with no gene match: 2. CDR3 sequence (DNA): TGCGCCAGCAGCTACGGGGGGACCTACAATGAGCAGTTCTTC. Translating it yields CASSYGGTYNEQFF.

CDR3 sequence reads: CASSLGTAGLSTDTQYF. CDR3 nucleotides: TGCGCCAGCAGCTTGGGAACGGCTGGGCTAAGCACAGATACGCAGTATTTT. The V and J genes are TRBV5-1 and TRBJ2-3; D call uncertain. This CDR3 has 17 residues. Germline assignment: CDR1 SGHRS and CDR2 YFSETQ. The V gene lost 0 bases and the J gene lost 0 bases, with 14 bases spanning the gap.

This clone was detected ten times or more. This chain links TRBV2 with TRBJ2-7; the D gene is possibly TRBD1 (5 bases). This CDR3 has 13 amino acids. V dropped 6 bases and J dropped 7 bases, with 16 bases sitting between them. CDR1 and CDR2 from the germline V gene are SNHLY and FYNNEI. Here the CDR3 DNA reads TGTGCCAGCAGCGCCATTCCTAGGGGTGAGCAGTACTTC. Its protein product is CASSAIPRGEQYF.

The chain uses TRBV25-1 and TRBJ1-6; the D gene is possibly TRBD1 (6 bases). V gave up 3 bases and J gave up 6 bases, with 15 bases separating them. The germline V gene encodes CDR1 MGHDK and CDR2 SYGVNS. The CDR3 runs 16 residues. CDR3 nucleotide sequence: TGTGCCAGCAGTGAGCGGGGGGCGTCTGGTAATTCACCCCTCCACTTT. It specifies CASSERGASGNSPLHF. Full variable domain (rest looked up from reference TRBV25-1 and TRBJ1-6): EADIYQTPRYLVIGTGKKITLECSQTMGHDKMYWYQQDPGMELHLIHYSYGVNSTEKGDLSSESTVSRIRTEHFPLTLESARPSHTSQYLCASSERGASGNSPLHFGNGTRLTVT.

The chain combines TRBV7-9 with TRBJ1-5; TRBD1 is a possible D gene (6 bases). This CDR3 is 14 amino acids long. The germline V and J ends were trimmed by 5 bases and 5 bases, with 13 bases remaining between them. The V gene's germline CDR1 is SEHNR and CDR2 FQNEAQ (reference sequence). CDR3 in DNA: TGTGCCAGCAGCCCATGGACAGCCCATCAGCCCCAGCATTTT. Residues: CASSPWTAHQPQHF.

The chain recombines TRBV4-1 with TRBJ1-2; 8 bases are shared with TRBD1. V lost 4 bases and J lost 5; bases outside the gene matches: 12. This CDR3 contains 16 residues. In germline, CDR1 is MGHRA, CDR2 YSYEKL. For the CDR3, the DNA is TGCGCCAGCAGCCCAGCAGGGGGCGCCCGATTTTATGGCTACACCTTC. This gives the protein CASSPAGGARFYGYTF.

The V and J genes are TRBV6-2 or TRBV6-3 and TRBJ2-1; D possibly corresponds to TRBD1 (6 bases). CDR1 is MNHEY and CDR2 is SVGEGT in the germline V gene. The CDR3 runs to 13 residues. V was clipped by 5 bases and J by 7 bases, with 12 bases between them. The chain's CDR3 is CASSLPGVNEQFF. The CDR3 nucleotides read TGTGCCAGCAGTCTCCCAGGGGTGAATGAGCAGTTCTTC.

The chain combines TRBV6-5 with TRBJ2-1; the D gene is possibly TRBD2 (5 bases). Germline-derived CDR1 and CDR2 are MNHEY and SVGAGI. Trimming cost V 0 bases and J 9 bases, with 9 bases left between them. The CDR3 has 13 amino acids. CDR3 DNA sequence: TGTGCCAGCAGTTACTCGAGGGTGGGTGAGCAGTTCTTC. This codes for CASSYSRVGEQFF.

This chain joins TRBV5-1 and TRBJ2-5; D is possibly TRBD2 (6 bases). Trimming cost V 7 bases and J 5 bases, with 12 bases left between them. Germline V gene lookup returns CDR1 SGHRS and CDR2 YFSETQ. The CDR3 is 12 amino acids. The CDR3 is CASRLVRETQYF. For the CDR3, the DNA is TGCGCCAGCCGACTAGTTCGGGAGACCCAGTACTTC.

V gene TRBV4-1 combines with J gene TRBJ2-7; TRBD1 is a possible D gene (6 bases). Trimming took off 5 bases at V and 3 bases at J, with 17 bases between the two ends. CDR1 is MGHRA and CDR2 is YSYEKL in the germline V gene. This CDR3 region has 15 residues. Written as DNA, the CDR3 is TGCGCCAGCAGCTCATACCTGGGACAAATCTACGAGCAGTACTTC. Its protein product is CASSSYLGQIYEQYF.

The chain recombines TRBV2 with TRBJ2-1; 7 bases match TRBD2. This CDR3 is 17 amino acids long. Germline CDR1 and CDR2: SNHLY and FYNNEI. V shed 2 bases, J shed 4 bases, and the junction held 11 bases outside the gene matches. The CDR3 sequence: CASSESLTGLTYNEQFF. The DNA of the CDR3 is TGTGCCAGCAGTGAATCCCTAACGGGACTAACTTACAATGAGCAGTTCTTC.

The chain is built from TRBV4-1 and TRBJ2-7; tentatively, D is TRBD2 (5 bases). Germline assignment: CDR1 MGHRA and CDR2 YSYEKL. The CDR3 runs 16 residues. V lost 4 bases and J lost 0, with 16 bases in between. Here the CDR3 reads CASSRTDSQSSYEQYF. In DNA form, the CDR3 reads TGCGCCAGCAGCCGGACGGACTCTCAAAGCTCCTACGAGCAGTACTTC.

This clone has just one count. The chain is built from TRBV2 and TRBJ1-1, with D possibly matching TRBD1 (5 bases). This CDR3 has 14 residues. Looked up from germline, CDR1 is SNHLY and CDR2 is FYNNEI. V was clipped by 1 base and J by 5 bases, with 11 bases between them. CDR3 sequence: CASSEGGGRTEAFF. CDR3 sequence (DNA): TGTGCCAGCAGTGAAGGGGGGGGGAGGACTGAAGCTTTCTTT.

This rearrangement joins TRBV12-3 or TRBV12-4 to TRBJ1-2, with D unclear. This CDR3 region has 13 residues. V was clipped by 5 bases and J by 0 bases, with 7 bases between them. In DNA, the CDR3 is TGTGCCAGCAGTCCCCAGGCTAACTATGGCTACACCTTC. Its protein is CASSPQANYGYTF.